This T cell receptor (beta chain) was documented in a study of cytotoxic CD8 clonotypes in ibrutinib-treated CLL. Findings and limits, study-wide: Clonotypes that were public were uncommon, and they contracted or stayed stable on treatment.

On this clone itself: Antigen specificity is unknown.

V was clipped by 0 bases and J by 4 bases; unmatched bases: 5. The CDR3 sequence is 16 residues long. Germline CDR1 is KGHSH and CDR2 is LQKENI. Sequencing was performed with immunoSEQ multiplex PCR; in TCRdb, only in-frame clones are kept and a portion is missing. Counted here are about 28,000 clones, roughly 60% occurring once; the ten biggest clones make up around 15%. The receptor was isolated from a human donor with chronic lymphocytic leukemia. V gene TRBV18 combines with J gene TRBJ1-4; 7 bases are a match to TRBD1. The source material was PBMCs, sampled before ibrutinib treatment. Here the CDR3 reads CASSPPQGGSNEKLFF. The CDR3 bases are TGTGCCAGCTCACCACCGCAGGGGGGGAGTAATGAAAAACTGTTTTTT.